These T cell receptor beta chains were read from a single sample in a study of T cells in Graves' hyperthyroidism and ophthalmopathy. TCRdb processed the multiplex PCR reads anew with MiXCR; each CDR3 protein has one entry. The data hold some 600,000 distinct CDR3 sequences, with approximately 15% observed a single time. The sequenced material came from blood. Receptors originate from a woman between 25 and 40 years old with Graves' hyperthyroidism that later progressed to Graves' ophthalmopathy. Both conserved end residues are trimmed from each CDR3. Size is omitted from some rows. Given values are once, few, many or a class for expanded clones.

clone size | V gene | CDR3 protein
- | TRBV7-3 | ASSSSRDRDREQY
many | TRBV10-3 | AISPDRGVTEAF
few | TRBV18 | ASSTNGGNTEAF
many | TRBV9 | ASSVGGTGSSYEQY
many | TRBV28 | ASRENRGRGYT
many | TRBV19 | ASSIGQMNTEAF
once | TRBV11-2 | ASSPGGNTESF
- | TRBV19 | ASSSLGGLSVRSLSKTEEQF
many | TRBV6-9 | ASSRTNDRARNSPLH
many | TRBV3-1 | ASSQRDRMGGYT
- | TRBV20-1 | SAGDGRIIYNEQF
many | TRBV7-8 | ASSLSGNTLTGELF
many | TRBV12-3/TRBV12-4 | ASSLTSEGPYGYT
many | TRBV27 | ASSQYSGRRDEQY
- | TRBV30 | AWTRTLPYNEQF
many | TRBV2 | ASIGREETQY
- | TRBV25-1 | ASSLVPSYEQY
many | TRBV19 | ASSFRPGQGSYEQY
few | TRBV15 | ATSRGQGATGEKLF
- | TRBV19 | ASIERAGGTTDTQY
many | TRBV20-1 | SARYRTGDLNTEAF
many | TRBV30 | AWSGQRNTEAF
few | TRBV20-1 | SARGLLAGPPDEQF
- | TRBV12-3/TRBV12-4 | ASSAGQGLGLAGDGLVQETQY
few | TRBV4-2 | ASSQKGQALPDTEAF
many | TRBV19 | ASSMSGAGEYEQY
- | TRBV29-1 | SVEVLIGDYGYT
- | TRBV7-2 | ASSLSTGRGYEQY
few | TRBV5-1 | ASSLLDRGTSTDTQY
many | TRBV27 | ASSFIGTANEKLF
- | TRBV15 | ATSRVGEINEQF
many | TRBV10-3 | AISESPGQGTGELF
- | TRBV6-1 | ASSQMMNTEAF
- | TRBV18 | ASSPPSGQGPSVGYGYT
many | TRBV27 | ASSLSSGRAGETQY
few | TRBV20-1 | SARGEAGNQPQH
- | TRBV7-2 | ASSLFRGRGDQPQH
many | TRBV30 | AWSSLTGDQPQH
- | TRBV19 | ASSIGAGQGYGYT
many | TRBV11-2 | ASSSDLPNEKLF
many | TRBV13 | ASSLGSGGPYEQY
- | TRBV7-3 | ASSQEWEISGNTIY
- | TRBV28 | ASSVDGTGILSSYNEQF
many | TRBV28 | ASSPNWGGKNQPQH
many | TRBV5-1 | ASSQDRGMSQSHEQY
few | TRBV4-3 | ASSQDNWSSSYNEQF
many | TRBV4-3 | ASSQEMRNTEAF
many | TRBV24-1 | ATSDLDRGETQY
- | TRBV13 | ASSLGSRLAPQETQY
many | TRBV18 | ASSKQGNLNEKLF
many | TRBV13 | ASSYRTMNTEAF
few | TRBV7-8 | ASSLGRGSDSPLH
few | TRBV24-1 | ATRDDSEQY